Presented here are 9 T cell receptor beta chains from one specimen sequenced in a study of radiotherapy plus CTLA-4 blockade in lung cancer. Profiled with immunoSEQ multiplex PCR; TCRdb holds only in-frame clones, not every one. The sample has some 64,000 clones; 60% to 80% are singletons. This specimen consisted of peripheral blood, obtained from a patient treated with radiotherapy plus ipilimumab. Receptor source: a human donor with non-small cell lung cancer who had a complete response to radiotherapy plus ipilimumab.

The chain employs TRBV30 and TRBJ1-5, with a weak D call TRBD1 (5 bases). The length of the CDR3 is 15 residues. V was shortened by 0 bases and J by 2 bases, with 11 bases between the two germline ends. Germline CDR1 and CDR2: GTSNPN and SVGIG (reference sequence). CDR3 DNA sequence: TGTGCCTGGAGTGTACATATAGGGGGCAATCAGCCCCAGCATTTT. As protein: CAWSVHIGGNQPQHF.

V and J are TRBV2 and TRBJ1-3, with D perhaps matching TRBD1 (5 bases). This CDR3 contains 16 residues. Trimming cost V 2 bases and J 0 bases, with 11 bases left between them. Germline assignment: CDR1 SNHLY and CDR2 FYNNEI. CDR3 nucleotide sequence: TGTGCCAGCAGTGAACAAGGACAAACCTCTGGAAACACCATATATTTT. As protein: CASSEQGQTSGNTIYF.

V and J are TRBV7-9 and TRBJ2-5; D is uncertain. Trimming removed 5 bases at V and 4 bases at J, with 20 bases between. This CDR3 contains 16 residues. CDR1 and CDR2 from the germline V gene are SEHNR and FQNEAQ (reference sequence). CDR3: CASSPPHRLGGETQYF. In nucleotides, the CDR3 is TGTGCCAGCAGCCCTCCACATAGATTAGGTGGAGAGACCCAGTACTTC.

This rearrangement joins TRBV10-3 to TRBJ2-5; 12 nucleotides match TRBD2. The germline V gene encodes CDR1 ENHRY and CDR2 SYGVKD. This CDR3 contains 15 residues. V lost 4 bases to trimming and J lost 2 bases; unmatched junction nucleotides: 2. CDR3 sequence reads: CAISVLAGGQETQYF. As DNA, the CDR3 is TGTGCCATCAGTGTGCTAGCGGGGGGGCAAGAGACCCAGTACTTC.

CDR3 DNA: TGTGCCTGGGTACCCGGGACAGGGGTCTCCTACGAGCAGTACTTC. Its translation is CAWVPGTGVSYEQYF. V is TRBV30 and J is TRBJ2-7; 10 bases map to TRBD1. V trimming: 5 bases; J trimming: 0 bases; junction bases outside the gene matches: 7. Germline-derived CDR1 and CDR2 are GTSNPN and SVGIG (reference sequence). The CDR3 runs to 15 residues.

The V gene is TRBV5-6, the J gene TRBJ1-1; no clear D gene. Trimming pared 1 base from V and 3 bases from J, leaving 10 bases between. The CDR3 has 14 residues. Germline lookup yields CDR1 SGHDT and CDR2 YYEEEE. Here the CDR3 reads CASSLRRGYTEAFF. In nucleotides, the CDR3 is TGTGCCAGCAGCTTGCGGCGGGGATACACTGAAGCTTTCTTT.

DNA for the CDR3: TGCGCCAGCAGCCAAGATCATCCTAGCGGAGCTAATGAGCAGTTCTTC. The encoded protein is CASSQDHPSGANEQFF. V and J are TRBV4-1 and TRBJ2-1; 7 nucleotides align to TRBD2. This CDR3 has 16 amino acids. Trimming cost V 0 bases and J 7 bases; bases outside gene matches: 9. Germline loops: CDR1 MGHRA, CDR2 YSYEKL.

The gene calls are TRBV10-3 and TRBJ2-2; D not resolved. The V gene's germline CDR1 is ENHRY and CDR2 SYGVKD. The V and J ends lost 7 bases and 4 bases respectively, with 13 bases between them. The CDR3 totals 14 residues. CDR3 amino acids: CAITSGQITGELFF. Here the CDR3 DNA reads TGTGCCATCACTTCAGGCCAGATCACCGGGGAGCTGTTTTTT.

The rearrangement joins TRBV19 to TRBJ1-1; D remains unclear. The CDR3 contains 14 residues. Trimming took off 1 base at V and 6 bases at J, with 12 bases between the two ends. The germline V gene encodes CDR1 LNHDA and CDR2 SQIVND (reference sequence). The CDR3 region is CASSIGGPIPEAFF. DNA for the CDR3: TGTGCCAGTAGTATAGGCGGACCGATACCTGAAGCTTTCTTT.